This is a list of T cell receptor beta chains from one sample in a study of CD8+ T cells in alopecia areata. The data were produced by immunoSEQ multiplex PCR, yet TCRdb's version contains in-frame clones alone and is incomplete. This sample yields 150,000 to 200,000 clones, of which around 63% are seen a single time; approximately 1.7% belongs to the top ten. Material: CD4+ T cells sorted from blood, obtained at week 0. These receptors all stem from a human donor with alopecia areata. CDR3s include the opening cysteine and the closing phenylalanine or tryptophan. A D gene is named only where the DNA matches it firmly. For some rows the clone size is stated as once, few or many, or as a class when expanded; others skip it.

cdr3_aa cdr3_nt d_call j_call clone_size v_call
CASSYSGDRTEAFF TGTGCCAGCAGTTACTCCGGGGACAGAACTGAAGCTTTCTTT TRBD1 TRBJ1-1 NA TRBV6-6
CASSLGQALNQPQHF TGTGCCAGTAGCCTCGGACAGGCCCTCAATCAGCCCCAGCATTTT TRBD1 TRBJ1-5 NA TRBV19
CASSGGLSTDTQYF TGTGCCAGCAGCGGCGGACTCAGCACAGATACGCAGTATTTT NA TRBJ2-3 few TRBV7-2
CASSSRLAQYF TGTGCCAGCAGCTCTCGACTAGCGCAGTACTTC NA TRBJ2-7 once TRBV21-1
CSVAPQGSSEQYF TGCAGCGTTGCCCCCCAGGGGTCCTCCGAGCAGTACTTC NA TRBJ2-7 NA TRBV29-1
CASSQTGQVDEQYF TGTGCCAGCAGCCAAACGGGACAGGTGGACGAGCAGTACTTC TRBD1 TRBJ2-7 NA TRBV14
CSVGQGGNQPQHF TGCAGCGTTGGGCAGGGAGGCAATCAGCCCCAGCATTTT NA TRBJ1-5 NA TRBV29-1
CASSLDLGTDTQYF TGTGCCAGCAGCTTAGATTTGGGCACAGATACGCAGTATTTT NA TRBJ2-3 few TRBV11-3
CASSLGTGLTDTQYF TGTGCCAGCAGCTTGGGGACAGGGCTCACAGATACGCAGTATTTT TRBD1 TRBJ2-3 few TRBV5-5
CATSRGNPVTDTQYF TGTGCCACCAGCCGGGGGAATCCGGTCACAGATACGCAGTATTTT NA TRBJ2-3 NA TRBV15
CAWSAFQETQYF TGTGCCTGGAGTGCGTTTCAAGAGACCCAGTACTTC NA TRBJ2-5 NA TRBV30
CSAGQGNTGELFF TGCAGCGCGGGACAGGGGAACACCGGGGAGCTGTTTTTT TRBD1 TRBJ2-2 NA TRBV29-1
CASGGLYNSPLHF TGTGCCAGCGGGGGCCTCTATAATTCACCCCTCCACTTT NA TRBJ1-6 NA TRBV7-2
CASSSITGREEAFF TGCGCCAGCAGCTCGATTACAGGGCGTGAGGAAGCTTTCTTT NA TRBJ1-1 NA TRBV5-1
CASSLDRTSGQYF TGTGCCAGCAGCTTGGACAGGACCTCGGGGCAGTATTTT NA TRBJ2-3 NA TRBV5-4
CASSPAVDTGYTF TGTGCCAGCAGCCCCGCGGTAGATACTGGCTACACCTTC NA TRBJ1-2 NA TRBV7-2
CAWSEGYGYTF TGTGCCTGGAGTGAAGGGTATGGCTACACCTTC NA TRBJ1-2 NA TRBV30
CAWRPRDLSYTF TGTGCCTGGAGACCCAGGGACTTGAGCTACACCTTC NA TRBJ1-2 NA TRBV30
CAWTYTDRGVREQFF TGTGCCTGGACCTACACAGACCGGGGAGTAAGGGAGCAGTTCTTC NA TRBJ2-1 few TRBV30
CSVLRGEGGYTF TGCAGCGTCCTGCGGGGGGAAGGAGGCTACACCTTC NA TRBJ1-2 NA TRBV29-1
CASEPEGGTAYEQYF TGTGCCAGCGAACCCGAGGGGGGCACTGCCTACGAGCAGTACTTC NA TRBJ2-7 few TRBV5-6
CASGHRAMNTEAFF TGCGCCAGCGGACACAGGGCCATGAACACTGAAGCTTTCTTT NA TRBJ1-1 NA TRBV23-1
CASSQDRLDNYEQYF TGCGCCAGCAGCCAAGATCGGCTAGACAACTACGAGCAGTACTTC NA TRBJ2-7 NA TRBV4-3
CASSLQSEAFF TGTGCCAGCAGCTTGCAGAGTGAAGCTTTCTTT NA TRBJ1-1 once TRBV7-9
CASSSGGETQYF TGTGCCAGCAGCTCAGGAGGGGAAACGCAGTATTTT NA TRBJ2-3 few TRBV7-6
CATSRGDKNTEAFF TGTGCCACCAGCAGAGGGGATAAGAACACTGAAGCTTTCTTT NA TRBJ1-1 NA TRBV15
CSVGEGQFLRNTGELFF TGCAGCGTTGGGGAGGGACAGTTTTTGCGGAACACCGGGGAGCTGTTTTTT NA TRBJ2-2 NA TRBV29-1
CASSIDRNTGELFF TGTGCCAGCAGCATTGACAGGAACACCGGGGAGCTGTTTTTT NA TRBJ2-2 NA TRBV5-6
CASSLVSGGMTDTQYF TGTGCCAGCAGCTTAGTTAGCGGGGGGATGACAGATACGCAGTATTTT TRBD2 TRBJ2-3 few TRBV7-2
CASSADIYAEAFF TGTGCCAGCAGCGCCGACATATACGCTGAAGCTTTCTTT NA TRBJ1-1 NA TRBV9
CASSGSNTEAFF TGCGCCAGCAGTGGGTCGAACACTGAAGCTTTCTTT NA TRBJ1-1 medium-sized TRBV10-1
CASSPLPGQERGFF TGTGCCAGCAGTCCCCTACCGGGACAGGAAAGGGGTTTCTTT TRBD1 TRBJ1-1 NA TRBV27
CSVEDVGNEQFF TGCAGCGTTGAAGACGTCGGCAATGAGCAGTTCTTC NA TRBJ2-1 NA TRBV29-1
CSVVVRWNTEAFF TGCAGCGTTGTGGTCAGGTGGAACACTGAAGCTTTCTTT NA TRBJ1-1 NA TRBV29-1
CASSSQANNQPQHF TGTGCCAGCAGTTCCCAGGCGAACAATCAGCCCCAGCATTTT NA TRBJ1-5 NA TRBV25-1
CASSVRGDLAYEQYF TGTGCCAGCAGCGTCCGGGGGGATTTAGCCTACGAGCAGTACTTC TRBD2 TRBJ2-7 NA TRBV9
CASSLRNEQFF TGCGCCAGCAGCCTCAGGAATGAGCAGTTCTTC NA TRBJ2-1 NA TRBV4-3
CASSLGGIGYGYTF TGTGCCAGCAGCTTAGGGGGAATTGGCTATGGCTACACCTTC NA TRBJ1-2 NA TRBV7-9
CASSHEIADREAFF TGCGCCAGCAGCCATGAAATCGCGGACAGGGAAGCTTTCTTT TRBD1 TRBJ1-1 NA TRBV4-3
CASSSVPIYEQYF TGTGCCAGCAGCTCGGTCCCAATCTACGAGCAGTACTTC NA TRBJ2-7 NA TRBV7-2
CASNARGAGELFF TGTGCCAGCAATGCTCGTGGGGCCGGGGAGCTGTTTTTT NA TRBJ2-2 NA TRBV5-6
CASSSRPEQYF TGTGCCAGCAGTTCTCGCCCAGAGCAGTACTTC NA TRBJ2-7 NA TRBV2
CASTPQGAGVWYEQYF TGTGCCAGCACCCCGCAGGGAGCGGGGGTTTGGTACGAGCAGTACTTC TRBD2 TRBJ2-7 NA TRBV2
CAWSVRGRQPQHF TGTGCCTGGAGTGTAAGGGGCAGGCAGCCCCAGCATTTT NA TRBJ1-5 once TRBV30
CSVDVGAGRADTQYF TGCAGCGTGGATGTCGGGGCAGGGAGGGCAGATACGCAGTATTTT TRBD2 TRBJ2-3 NA TRBV29-1
CASSLSGLGANVLTF TGCGCCAGCAGCTTGTCGGGGTTGGGGGCCAACGTCCTGACTTTC NA TRBJ2-6 NA TRBV5-1
CSVRVREVYEQYF TGCAGCGTTAGGGTCAGGGAAGTCTACGAGCAGTACTTC NA TRBJ2-7 few TRBV29-1
CAISDRQDNNEQFF TGTGCCATCAGTGATAGACAGGACAACAATGAGCAGTTCTTC NA TRBJ2-1 once TRBV10-3